The sequence of this T cell receptor beta chain was determined in a study of T cells in Graves' hyperthyroidism and ophthalmopathy. Background on the study: Once the initial diagnosis was made, peripheral blood was obtained before any treatment. Study results and limitations: From stable hyperthyroidism, ophthalmopathy was separated by a 13 V-J model.

Authors of the study amplified TCR beta CDR3 regions from RNA transcripts. RT-PCR in the first round (using the HTBI primer set) targeted the TCR CDR3. One entry per CDR3 protein results from TCRdb running MiXCR on the multiplex PCR reads. Among about 620,000 distinct CDR3 sequences listed, 15% to 20% were seen once. The study excluded patients with uncontrolled infection, other autoimmune disease, pregnancy or lactation. Cells are PBMCs isolated from around 9.4 ml of fresh blood. The CDR3 has 15 amino acids. V shed 6 bases and J 5 bases; nucleotides not matched to a gene: 12. CDR1 MNHEY and CDR2 SMNVEV come from the germline V gene (reference sequence). This clonotype was recorded at least ten times. Its antigen is as yet unknown.

This clonotype originated in a woman under 40 with Graves' hyperthyroidism. The sequencing input was blood. The chain employs TRBV27 and TRBJ2-5; 7 nucleotides agree with TRBD2. In nucleotides, the CDR3 is TGTGCCAGCAGCCAAAGCGGACTAGAGTCGGAGACCCAGTACTTC. It translates to CASSQSGLESETQYF.